This entry features one T cell receptor beta chain sequence. Trimming took off 4 bases at V and 3 bases at J, with 19 bases between the two ends. This CDR3 region has 15 residues. CDR1 SQVTM and CDR2 ANQGSEA come from the germline V gene. The data belong to a study of blood T cell repertoires in COVID-19. At the level of the study: Spain, Italy and the United States supplied samples that represented acute and convalescent COVID-19. Sample material is recorded as cDNA or gDNA derived from T cells, B-cell-depleted T cells, or PBMCs.

Authors' data handling: The assay estimated nucleated cells by amplifying reference gene primers. Sequencing used immunoSEQ multiplex PCR; TCRdb keeps in-frame clones, though not all of them. The V and J calls and clone size were taken over from that table, and D and trimming were inferred from the DNA. Of 200,000 to 250,000 clones listed, almost 90% are singletons. The V and J genes are TRBV29-1 and TRBJ2-7; tentative D call: TRBD2 (6 bases). The clonotype comes from a woman aged 60 to 75 with acute or convalescent COVID-19. The sequenced sample consisted of peripheral blood. CDR3 loop: CSVVGAVAAYYEQYF. Written as DNA, the CDR3 is TGCAGCGTTGTGGGAGCGGTAGCGGCTTACTACGAGCAGTACTTC.